The 19 T cell receptor beta chains reported below all come from one sample, sequenced in a study of T cell clonality in common variable immunodeficiency. Sequencing used immunoSEQ multiplex PCR; TCRdb keeps in-frame clones, though not all of them. The record shows 45,000 to 70,000 clones for this sample, with no singletons present. The source material was peripheral blood mononuclear cells. The receptors were gathered from a person aged 18 to 70 in good health.

This clone was observed at least ten times. This chain's CDR3 is CASSLRRTSYTHEQYF. The sequenced part of the CDR3 DNA is TGCGCCAGCAGCTTGAGACGGACTAGTTACACCCACGAG. The rearrangement joins TRBV5-1 to TRBJ2-7; 7 nucleotides agree with TRBD2. The read terminates 3 residues ahead of where the CDR3 ends, so the germline J gene completes it. The germline V gene has CDR1 SGHRS and CDR2 YFSETQ. V lost 1 base, J lost 5 bases, and 12 bases stayed unmatched. The CDR3 consists of 16 residues.

The sample holds many counts of this clone. The read halts 3 residues ahead of the CDR3 end, with the missing end drawn from the germline J gene. The J gene is TRBJ1-3, the V gene TRBV11-2; possible D gene TRBD1, 5 bases. The CDR3 is made up of 13 amino acids. Germline V lookup: CDR1 SGHAT, CDR2 FQNNGV. V was clipped by 6 bases and J by 4 bases, with 10 bases between them. CDR3 protein: CASSRNRGNTIYF. The covered CDR3 bases are TGTGCCAGCAGTCGAAACAGGGGAAACACC.

This clone has at least ten counts. The DNA ends 3 residues before the CDR3 does, and the rest of the CDR3 is filled in from the germline J gene. The genes are TRBV4-1 and TRBJ1-2, with D perhaps matching TRBD1 (6 bases). Germline V CDR1 and CDR2: MGHRA, YSYEKL. V was pared by 6 bases and J by 6 bases, with 23 bases between. The CDR3 is 16 residues long. Partial CDR3 DNA: TGCGCCAGCAGTGAGCCGAGGGAAGGGGGGGTCAATGGC. Protein sequence: CASSEPREGGVNG. The whole CDR3 reads CASSEPREGGVNGYTF.

Note on this clone: The CDR3 end falls 3 residues outside the read, so it is completed with the germline J gene. The chain uses TRBV25-1 and TRBJ2-5, with 11 nucleotides matching TRBD2. The CDR3 consists of 15 residues. The trim removed 3 bases at V and 5 bases at J, leaving 5 bases unmatched. CDR1 is MGHDK and CDR2 is SYGVNS in the germline V gene. The CDR3 reads CASSDSGRVYETQYF. CDR3 bases read: TGTGCCAGCAGTGATAGCGGGAGGGTTTACGAGACC.

Many counts were recorded for this clone. The sequence runs out 3 residues before the end of the CDR3; the remainder is reconstructed from the germline J gene. V usage is TRBV12-3 or TRBV12-4 and J usage is TRBJ2-7, with 7 bases matching TRBD2. The CDR3 spans 15 residues. V lost 10 bases and J lost 0; bases outside the gene matches: 12. This CDR3 reads CAISGGASGSYEQYF. CDR3 DNA (partial): TGTGCCATTAGCGGAGGTGCTAGCGGCTCCTACGAG.

This clone has ten or more counts. The read terminates 3 residues ahead of where the CDR3 ends, so the germline J gene completes it. This chain links TRBV5-1 with TRBJ2-1; 11 bases line up with TRBD2. This CDR3 has 20 residues. V dropped 3 bases and J dropped 0; count of bases not matched to a gene: 14. Germline V gene lookup returns CDR1 SGHRS and CDR2 YFSETQ. The CDR3 sequence: CASSSLAGGRQHSSYNEQFF. The DNA read from the CDR3 is TGCGCCAGCAGCTCCCTAGCGGGAGGTCGTCAACACAGCTCCTACAATGAG.

This clone was observed many times. The read ends 3 residues before the CDR3 terminus; that terminus is restored from the germline J gene. V gene TRBV19 combines with J gene TRBJ1-4; D uncertain. V was trimmed by 3 bases and J by 0 bases, leaving 8 bases between them. The CDR3 length is 15 residues. Germline CDR1 is LNHDA and CDR2 is SQIVND (reference sequence). This CDR3 reads CASSMSRTTNEKLFF. CDR3 bases read: TGTGCCAGTAGTATGTCCAGGACAACTAATGAAAAA.

This clone was counted ten times or more. The sequence runs out 3 residues before the end of the CDR3; the remainder is reconstructed from the germline J gene. This chain uses TRBV19 with TRBJ2-7, with 8 bases fitting TRBD1. CDR1 is LNHDA and CDR2 is SQIVND in the germline V gene (reference sequence). The V segment lost 3 bases and the J segment 0 bases; nucleotides outside the gene matches: 1. There are 14 residues in the CDR3. The covered CDR3 bases are TGTGCCAGTAGTATTGGGACAGGCTCCTACGAG. Translated, it gives CASSIGTGSYE. In full, the CDR3 is CASSIGTGSYEQYF.

Only a few counts were recorded for this clone. Other DNA sequences in the sample encode the same CDR3. The CDR3 bases that were read are TGTGCCAGCAGCTTAGGGTTTCGGGACAGGGGCTATCAGCCC. It is translated as CASSLGFRDRGYQP. The CDR3 in full is CASSLGFRDRGYQPQHF. V is TRBV7-8 and J is TRBJ1-5, with TRBD1 matching over 10 bases. The read finishes 3 residues shy of the CDR3 end, and the germline J gene is used to complete it. Per the germline V gene, CDR1 is SGHVS and CDR2 is FQNEAQ. The CDR3 length is 17 residues. The trim removed 1 base at V and 5 bases at J, leaving 8 bases unmatched.

Comment on this clone: The read comes to an end 3 residues before the CDR3 does, leaving the germline J gene to fill in the end. The chain links TRBV2 to TRBJ2-6; 7 nucleotides agree with TRBD1. V shed 6 bases, J shed 0 bases, and the junction held 11 bases outside the gene matches. The CDR3 contains 18 residues. CDR1 and CDR2 from the germline V gene are SNHLY and FYNNEI. This CDR3 is CASRYTGTASSGANVLTF. Incomplete CDR3 DNA: TGTGCCAGCAGGTACACCGGGACAGCTTCCTCTGGGGCCAACGTC.

Many counts were recorded for this clone. The read falls 3 residues short of the CDR3 end, and the missing part is taken from the germline J gene. This chain links TRBV28 with TRBJ2-5; D call uncertain. The V and J ends lost 1 base and 0 bases respectively, with 9 bases between them. The CDR3 sequence is 15 residues long. Germline V gene data show CDR1 as MDHEN and CDR2 as SYDVKM. The CDR3 reads CASSLSQENQETQYF. The DNA read from the CDR3 is TGTGCCAGCAGTTTATCCCAGGAGAACCAAGAGACC.

This clone was counted many times. The DNA ends 3 residues before the CDR3 does, and the rest of the CDR3 is filled in from the germline J gene. This chain connects TRBV5-1 to TRBJ2-3; D may be TRBD1 (6 bases). Germline V gene sequence: CDR1 SGHRS, CDR2 YFSETQ. V was cut by 4 bases and J by 3 bases, with 15 bases left in between. The CDR3 is 15 residues long. CDR3 bases read: TGCGCCAGCAGCACACAGGGCATCGCTACAGATACG. Its protein product is CASSTQGIATDT. The whole CDR3 is CASSTQGIATDTQYF.

This clone occurred a few times. The read ends 3 residues early relative to the CDR3; the germline J gene fills the gap. The rearrangement joins TRBV7-3 to TRBJ2-3, with 16 nucleotides matching TRBD2. The CDR3 runs 17 residues. V trimming: 6 bases; J trimming: 2 bases; junction bases outside the gene matches: 5. The germline V gene has CDR1 SGHTA and CDR2 FQGTGA. The CDR3 DNA, read in part, is TGTGCCAGCAGTCCAGGGACTAGCGGGAGGGCCACAGATACG. This translates into CASSPGTSGRATDT. In full, the CDR3 is CASSPGTSGRATDTQYF.

This clone was counted many times. The read comes to an end 3 residues before the CDR3 does, leaving the germline J gene to fill in the end. This chain joins TRBV5-1 and TRBJ2-7, with TRBD2 matching 11 bases. V trimming: 5 bases; J trimming: 2 bases; junction bases outside the gene matches: 15. Germline V gene lookup returns CDR1 SGHRS and CDR2 YFSETQ. The CDR3 sequence is 18 residues long. The CDR3 DNA, read in part, is TGCGCCAGCAGATGGGAGAGAGGACTAGCGGGCCGCACCTACGAG. Protein: CASRWERGLAGRTYE. The CDR3, in full, reads CASRWERGLAGRTYEQYF.

Many counts were recorded for this clone. A junction end diverges from the germline sequence, so it may reflect a read error. The read finishes 3 residues shy of the CDR3 end, and the germline J gene is used to complete it. This sequence joins TRBV4-2 and TRBJ2-2, with TRBD1 identical over 10 bases. Germline V gene data show CDR1 as LGHNA and CDR2 as YNFKEQ. The CDR3 is 16 amino acids. CDR3 DNA, as far as it was read: TGCGCCAGCAGCCGCGGACAGGGGGCGAACACCGGGGAG. Its protein product is CASSRGQGANTGE. The CDR3 as a whole reads CASSRGQGANTGELFF.

In its sample, this clone was seen many times. The observed sequence ends 3 residues before the CDR3 terminus, with the missing tail filled in from the germline J gene. The gene calls are TRBV5-1 and TRBJ2-5; 12 nucleotides line up with TRBD2. Germline CDR1 SGHRS, CDR2 YFSETQ. This CDR3 contains 14 residues. J gave up 5 bases and V 5 bases, and 4 bases lay outside the gene matches. Here the CDR3 reads CASRLAGGWETQYF. The DNA read from the CDR3 is TGCGCCAGCAGACTAGCGGGAGGTTGGGAGACC.

This clone was seen only a few times. The read terminates 3 residues before the CDR3 end, so the remaining end is supplied by the germline J gene. This chain uses TRBV29-1 with TRBJ2-5; 9 bases agree with TRBD2. Germline lookup yields CDR1 SQVTM and CDR2 ANQGSEA. V was clipped by 4 bases and J by 1 base; unmatched bases: 4. The CDR3 runs to 14 residues. Partial CDR3 DNA: TGCAGCGTTGGGGCGGGAGGGCCCCAAGAGACC. Translated: CSVGAGGPQET. The full CDR3 sequence reads CSVGAGGPQETQYF.

In its sample, this clone was seen many times. Read data end 3 residues before the CDR3 end; the end is taken from the germline J gene. The J gene is TRBJ2-1, the V gene TRBV6-1; 8 bases are shared with TRBD2. Germline V lookup: CDR1 MNHNS, CDR2 SASEGT. The CDR3 is made up of 16 amino acids. After removal of 4 bases from V and 5 bases from J, the junction contained 10 bases not matched to a gene. CDR3 bases read: TGTGCCAGCAGTGTAGTTGCGACTAGCGTAAACAATGAG. Protein sequence: CASSVVATSVNNE. The full CDR3 protein reads CASSVVATSVNNEQFF.

This clone was recorded at least ten times. The read terminates 3 residues before the CDR3 end, so the remaining end is supplied by the germline J gene. The same CDR3 arises from other DNA sequences in this sample as well. This chain connects TRBV19 to TRBJ2-7, with D perhaps matching TRBD1 (6 bases). The V end was cut by 4 bases, the J end by 4 bases, with 11 bases between. Per the germline V gene, CDR1 is LNHDA and CDR2 is SQIVND (reference sequence). CDR3 length equals 13 residues. The CDR3 bases that were read are TGTGCCAGTAGTAAGGGACAAGGGTACGAG. Its translation is CASSKGQGYE. The whole CDR3 is CASSKGQGYEQYF.